The present entry profiles one T cell receptor (beta chain) with its context. CDR3 size: 17 residues. The junction had 10 bases not matched to a gene; V was cut back by 4 bases and J by 1 base. Germline CDR1 reads SGHNT; CDR2 reads YYREEE (reference sequence). The sample belongs to a study of blood T cell repertoires in COVID-19. Study as a whole: The United States, Italy and Spain supplied acute and convalescent COVID-19 samples. PBMCs, B-cell-depleted T cells, or T cells provided the cDNA or gDNA that made up the material.

Under the authors' procedure: Amplification from reference gene primers served as the basis for estimated nucleated cell counts. The protocol was immunoSEQ multiplex PCR, while the TCRdb copy is restricted to in-frame clones and leaves out a portion. V, J and clone size are taken as reported in that table, and D and trimming were inferred from the DNA itself. The sample yields approximately 300,000 clones, over 85% seen once. Resolution of symptoms, clearance, or two negative PCRs was present in recovered Cohort 3 donors. Sequencing used PBMCs or T cells enriched from blood (not recorded which). The genes are TRBV5-4 and TRBJ2-2, with 7 bases lining up with TRBD1. The clonotype was recovered from a man between 60 and 75 years old who had recovered from COVID-19. The CDR3 bases are TGTGCCAGCAGCGAGACGGCCGGGACAGTGAACACCGGGGAGCTGTTTTTT. Translation: CASSETAGTVNTGELFF.